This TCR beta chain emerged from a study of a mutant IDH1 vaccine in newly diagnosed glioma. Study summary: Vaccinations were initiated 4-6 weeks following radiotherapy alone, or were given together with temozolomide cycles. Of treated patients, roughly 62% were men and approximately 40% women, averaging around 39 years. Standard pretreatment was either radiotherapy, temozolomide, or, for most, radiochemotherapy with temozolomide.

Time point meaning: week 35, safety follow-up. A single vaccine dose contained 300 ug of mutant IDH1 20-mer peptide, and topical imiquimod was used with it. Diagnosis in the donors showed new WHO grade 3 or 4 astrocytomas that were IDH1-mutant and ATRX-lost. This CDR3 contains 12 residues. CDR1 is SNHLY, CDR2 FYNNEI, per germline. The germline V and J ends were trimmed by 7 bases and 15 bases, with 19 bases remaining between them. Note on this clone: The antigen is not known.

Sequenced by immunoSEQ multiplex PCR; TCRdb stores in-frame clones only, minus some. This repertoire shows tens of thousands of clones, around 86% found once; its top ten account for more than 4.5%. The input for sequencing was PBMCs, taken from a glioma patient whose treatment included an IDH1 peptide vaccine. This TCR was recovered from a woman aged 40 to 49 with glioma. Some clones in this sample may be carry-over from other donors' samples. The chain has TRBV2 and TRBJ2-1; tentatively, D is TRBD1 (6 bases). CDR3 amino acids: CASTRKGDGPFF. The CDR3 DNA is TGTGCCAGCACAAGGAAGGGGGACGGACCGTTCTTC. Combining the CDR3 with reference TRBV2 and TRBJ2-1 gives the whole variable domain EPEVTQTPSHQVTQMGQEVILRCVPISNHLYFYWYRQILGQKVEFLVSFYNNEISEKSEIFDDQFSVERPDGSNFTLKIRSTKLEDSAMYFCASTRKGDGPFFGPGTRLTVL.